One sample yielded the 27 T cell receptor beta chains listed below, sequenced in a study of early T cells in non-severe SARS-CoV-2 infection. TCRdb re-analysed the 5' RACE reads in MiXCR, keeping a single row per CDR3 protein. The table records tens of thousands of distinct CDR3 sequences, around 20% of them present only once. The sequencing here drew on whole blood, taken at baseline. These receptors originate from an adult who was a healthcare worker with PCR-confirmed SARS-CoV-2 infection or an uninfected control (not recorded which).

In this sample, this clonotype turned up a few times. The J gene is TRBJ2-5, the V gene TRBV20-1, with TRBD1 identical over 9 bases. The CDR3 sequence is 12 residues long. Trimming cost V 5 bases and J 5 bases; bases outside gene matches: 3. The germline V gene encodes CDR1 DFQATT and CDR2 SNEGSKA (reference sequence). CDR3 sequence reads: CSAGQGLETQYF. The CDR3, as DNA: TGCAGTGCTGGACAGGGGTTGGAGACCCAGTACTTC.

This clonotype was observed a few times. The V and J genes are TRBV15 and TRBJ1-6, with D maybe TRBD1 (5 bases). Germline V lookup: CDR1 LNHNV, CDR2 YYDKDF (reference sequence). Trimming removed 11 bases at V and 8 bases at J, with 16 bases between. The CDR3 totals 13 residues. The CDR3 DNA is TGTGCCTCCCCAGGGCGCTTGGATTCACCCCTCCACTTT. The encoded protein is CASPGRLDSPLHF.

This clonotype has more than one count but fewer than ten. The V and J genes are TRBV10-3 and TRBJ2-7; TRBD2 is a possible D gene (5 bases). Germline V gives CDR1 ENHRY, CDR2 SYGVKD. CDR3 length equals 12 residues. V was shortened by 2 bases and J by 3 bases, with 5 bases between the two germline ends. The CDR3 protein is CAISEAGYEQYF. CDR3 coding DNA: TGTGCCATCAGTGAGGCGGGCTACGAGCAGTACTTC.

In this sample, this clonotype turned up many times. This chain connects TRBV30 to TRBJ2-2; D unresolved. Germline V gene data show CDR1 as GTSNPN and CDR2 as SVGIG (reference sequence). The CDR3 sequence is 12 residues long. Trimming removed 4 bases from V and 5 bases from J, with 8 bases in between. CDR3 nucleotide sequence: TGTGCCTGGACCGAGTCGACCGGGGAGCTGTTTTTT. This sequence encodes CAWTESTGELFF.

The CDR3 coding sequence is TGTGCCAGCAGCCCGCGGGGGGATTGGAATGAGCAGTTCTTC. This translates into CASSPRGDWNEQFF. The chain is built from TRBV7-6 and TRBJ2-1, with TRBD2 identical over 8 bases. CDR3 length equals 14 residues. V shed 5 bases, J shed 7 bases, and the junction held 7 bases outside the gene matches. CDR1 SGHVS and CDR2 FNYEAQ come from the germline V gene.

CDR3 bases: TGCGCCAGCAGCTGGTTCCCCGGGGACGAGAACATTCAGTACTTC. Its protein is CASSWFPGDENIQYF. J is TRBJ2-4 and V is TRBV5-1, with D perhaps assigned TRBD1 or TRBD2 (5 bases each). The CDR3 runs 15 residues. Germline lookup yields CDR1 SGHRS and CDR2 YFSETQ. The V gene lost 3 bases and the J gene lost 7 bases, with 17 bases spanning the gap.

At least ten counts were recorded for this clonotype. The V gene is TRBV2, the J gene TRBJ1-6; a possible D gene is TRBD1 (5 bases). The CDR3 extends over 14 amino acids. V lost 11 bases to trimming and J lost 9 bases, with 20 bases between them. Per the germline V gene, CDR1 is SNHLY and CDR2 is FYNNEI. CDR3 amino acids: CASTRGVGVSPLHF. CDR3 in DNA: TGTGCCTCCACGCGGGGAGTGGGGGTTTCACCCCTCCACTTT.

The chain combines TRBV6-1 with TRBJ2-1; D is possibly TRBD2 (6 bases). CDR3 length equals 14 residues. The germline V gene encodes CDR1 MNHNS and CDR2 SASEGT. The V end lost 7 bases, the J end lost 7 bases, and 17 bases lay between the germline ends. The CDR3 bases are TGTGCCAGCATAAGGCGGGGTTACCTAAATGAGCAGTTCTTC. Protein: CASIRRGYLNEQFF.

The genes are TRBV27 and TRBJ1-3; D is unclear. The CDR3 runs 13 residues. V was trimmed by 5 bases and J by 2 bases, leaving 7 bases between them. Germline V gives CDR1 MNHEY, CDR2 SMNVEV (reference sequence). The CDR3 sequence: CASSPATGNTIYF. The CDR3 nucleotides are TGTGCCAGCAGTCCGGCCACTGGAAACACCATATATTTT.

The CDR3 DNA follows: TGTGCCAGCAGTCCTGACCCAGACAGAGAAGCTTTCTTT. It specifies CASSPDPDREAFF. The chain employs TRBV12-3 or TRBV12-4 and TRBJ1-1, with a possible D match to TRBD1 (5 bases). Trimming stripped 5 bases from V and 8 bases from J, with 15 bases between. This CDR3 region has 13 residues.

This clonotype was recorded many times. This sequence joins TRBV7-9 and TRBJ2-3; no reliable D call. V was cut by 1 base and J by 6 bases, with 2 bases left in between. The germline gives CDR1 SEHNR, CDR2 FQNEAQ (reference sequence). The CDR3 length is 11 residues. The CDR3 sequence is CASSLDDTQYF. CDR3 in DNA: TGTGCCAGCAGCTTAGATGATACGCAGTATTTT.

This rearrangement joins TRBV29-1 to TRBJ1-2; no reliable D call. In germline, CDR1 is SQVTM, CDR2 ANQGSEA. The CDR3 has 12 residues. V lost 6 bases and J lost 6, with 14 bases in between. The CDR3 spells CSVYQSLDGYTF. CDR3 nucleotides: TGCAGCGTCTACCAAAGTTTGGATGGCTACACCTTC.

This clonotype appeared many times. The rearrangement joins TRBV9 to TRBJ1-3; D ambiguous. The length of the CDR3 is 16 residues. The V and J ends lost 0 bases and 0 bases respectively, with 10 bases between them. From germline, CDR1 is SGDLS and CDR2 YYNGEE. CDR3 residues: CASSVGIGPSGNTIYF. The CDR3 coding sequence is TGTGCCAGCAGCGTAGGAATAGGTCCCTCTGGAAACACCATATATTTT.

The chain couples TRBV12-3 or TRBV12-4 to TRBJ1-1, with TRBD1 as a possible D gene (6 bases). The CDR3 consists of 15 residues. V was trimmed by 7 bases and J by 0 bases, leaving 15 bases between them. The CDR3: CASTLPGTLNTEAFF. CDR3 nucleotide sequence: TGTGCCAGCACCCTCCCCGGGACATTGAACACTGAAGCTTTCTTT.

The V call is TRBV2, the J call TRBJ1-2; D gene ambiguous. The CDR3 spans 14 residues. Per germline, CDR1 SNHLY and CDR2 FYNNEI. With 4 bases removed from V and 7 bases from J, the gap between germline ends came to 16 bases. CDR3 nucleotides: TGTGCCAGCAGTGGCATAGCGGCAGGCTCTGGCTACACCTTC. Amino acids: CASSGIAAGSGYTF.

The chain couples TRBV3-1 to TRBJ2-2; weak D call: TRBD1 (6 bases). V was cut by 1 base and J by 4 bases, with 10 bases left in between. CDR3 size: 15 residues. CDR1 and CDR2 from the germline V gene are LGHDT and YNNKEL (reference sequence). Here the CDR3 DNA reads TGTGCCAGCAGCCAAGTAACAGGGACCACCGGGGAGCTGTTTTTT. Its protein product is CASSQVTGTTGELFF.

There are a few counts of this clonotype. The chain carries TRBV20-1 and TRBJ1-6; 7 nucleotides align to TRBD1. This CDR3 contains 13 residues. Germline lookup yields CDR1 DFQATT and CDR2 SNEGSKA (reference sequence). The J segment lost 4 bases and the V segment lost 4 bases, leaving 1 base of the junction unmatched. The CDR3 nucleotides are TGCAGTGCTATCAGGGGGTATAATTCACCCCTCCACTTT. Residues: CSAIRGYNSPLHF.

This clonotype appeared a few times. The chain is built from TRBV20-1 and TRBJ1-5; D ambiguous. The length of the CDR3 is 13 residues. V gave up 3 bases and J gave up 1 base, with 7 bases separating them. The germline V gene has CDR1 DFQATT and CDR2 SNEGSKA (reference sequence). CDR3 coding DNA: TGCAGTGCTAGTGATGGGAGCAATCAGCCCCAGCATTTT. Translating gives CSASDGSNQPQHF.

This clonotype has only a few counts. The chain is built from TRBV27 and TRBJ1-1; possible D gene TRBD1, 5 bases. Germline values: CDR1 MNHEY, CDR2 SMNVEV (reference sequence). This CDR3 has 16 amino acids. Trimming stripped 2 bases from V and 4 bases from J, with 17 bases between. The CDR3: CASSLADPRGGTEAFF. In nucleotides, the CDR3 is TGTGCCAGCAGTTTAGCCGACCCGCGCGGGGGCACTGAAGCTTTCTTT.

This clonotype was observed a handful of times. V and J are TRBV3-1 and TRBJ2-3; TRBD2 matches at 8 bases. J lost 0 bases, V lost 4 bases, and 3 bases had no gene match. CDR1 and CDR2 from the germline V gene are LGHDT and YNNKEL (reference sequence). This CDR3 is built from 15 residues. The CDR3 DNA reads as TGTGCCAGCAGCCCAGCGGGGGTCAGCACAGATACGCAGTATTTT. Translation: CASSPAGVSTDTQYF.

V and J are TRBV6-2 or TRBV6-3 and TRBJ1-1, with D tentatively TRBD1 (6 bases). From germline, CDR1 is MNHEY and CDR2 SVGEGT. There are 14 residues in the CDR3. The V and J ends lost 6 bases and 11 bases respectively, with 22 bases between them. CDR3: CASSLNIQTGQAFF. The CDR3 DNA reads TGTGCCAGCAGCCTTAACATCCAAACAGGGCAGGCTTTCTTT.

In this sample, this clonotype turned up many times. V gene TRBV12-3 or TRBV12-4 combines with J gene TRBJ1-6; TRBD1 matches at 9 bases. The CDR3 has 15 residues. Trimming at V came to 5 bases and at J to 10 bases, leaving 9 bases not matched to a gene. The CDR3 region is CASSPKDRGGSPLHF. The CDR3 bases are TGTGCCAGCAGTCCAAAGGACAGGGGAGGCTCACCCCTCCACTTT.

This clonotype was detected a few times. This chain connects TRBV27 to TRBJ1-2; 9 nucleotides agree with TRBD1. CDR1 is MNHEY, CDR2 SMNVEV, per germline (reference sequence). The V gene end was trimmed by 5 bases and the J gene end by 7 bases; junction bases not matched to a gene: 8. The CDR3 loop spans 14 amino acids. CDR3 region: CASSRLDRGSGYTF. As DNA, the CDR3 is TGTGCCAGCAGTAGACTCGACAGGGGGTCTGGCTACACCTTC.

This clonotype has more than one count but fewer than ten. This chain connects TRBV18 to TRBJ1-5; D is possibly TRBD1 (6 bases). Trimming cost V 3 bases and J 0 bases, with 15 bases left between them. Germline V gives CDR1 KGHSH, CDR2 LQKENI. CDR3 size: 17 residues. Here the CDR3 reads CASSPRTASDSNQPQHF. The DNA of the CDR3 is TGTGCCAGCTCACCCAGGACAGCTTCCGATAGCAATCAGCCCCAGCATTTT. Full variable domain (rest looked up from reference TRBV18 and TRBJ1-5): NAGVMQNPRHLVRRRGQEARLRCSPMKGHSHVYWYRQLPEEGLKFMVYLQKENIIDESGMPKERFSAEFPKEGPSILRIQQVVRGDSAAYFCASSPRTASDSNQPQHFGDGTRLSIL.

This clonotype occurred a few times. This sequence joins TRBV5-1 and TRBJ1-2; no reliable D call. V was shortened by 4 bases and J by 4 bases, with 11 bases between the two germline ends. Germline V gene lookup returns CDR1 SGHRS and CDR2 YFSETQ. The CDR3 covers 13 residues. The CDR3, as DNA: TGCGCCAGCAGCCCTGGGTCGTCCTATGGCTACACCTTC. Protein: CASSPGSSYGYTF.

Ten or more counts support this clonotype. This chain uses TRBV20-1 with TRBJ1-1; D may be TRBD1 (5 bases). V was trimmed by 1 base and J by 2 bases, leaving 14 bases between them. Germline V gene sequence: CDR1 DFQATT, CDR2 SNEGSKA (reference sequence). The CDR3 length is 15 residues. CDR3 sequence reads: CSARGGGNYNTEAFF. The DNA for the CDR3 is TGCAGTGCTAGAGGTGGGGGGAATTATAACACTGAAGCTTTCTTT.

The chain joins TRBV11-2 to TRBJ2-7; D remains unclear. The CDR3 covers 12 residues. Germline V gene data show CDR1 as SGHAT and CDR2 as FQNNGV. V lost 8 bases and J lost 3, with 11 bases in between. Written as DNA, the CDR3 is TGTGCCAGCGGGCAGCAATACTACGAGCAGTACTTC. Its translation: CASGQQYYEQYF. The full variable domain, its missing parts supplied by reference TRBV11-2 and TRBJ2-7, is EAGVAQSPRYKIIEKRQSVAFWCNPISGHATLYWYQQILGQGPKLLIQFQNNGVVDDSQLPKDRFSAERLKGVDSTLKIQPAKLEDSAVYLCASGQQYYEQYFGPGTRLTVT.